Shown below are 17 T cell receptor beta chains from a single sample sequenced in a study of monozygotic twins with cystic fibrosis. Method: immunoSEQ multiplex PCR; TCRdb's copy keeps in-frame clones and lacks some. This table holds 4,500 to 5,500 clones, 96% found once. Sequenced: blood. The receptors come from a boy aged 2 to 9 with cystic fibrosis.

V is TRBV7-3 and J is TRBJ2-1; 7 bases map to TRBD1. Germline loops: CDR1 SGHTA, CDR2 FQGTGA. The CDR3 spans 18 residues. Trimming cost V 0 bases and J 3 bases; bases outside gene matches: 11. The CDR3 here is CASSLTRTGVWGYNEQFF. DNA for the CDR3: TGTGCCAGCAGCTTAACGCGAACAGGGGTCTGGGGCTACAATGAGCAGTTCTTC.

This chain links TRBV9 with TRBJ2-1; 7 nucleotides agree with TRBD2. This CDR3 contains 17 residues. CDR1 is SGDLS, CDR2 YYNGEE, per germline. J was trimmed by 2 bases and V by 3 bases; bases with no gene match: 11. The CDR3 DNA reads TGTGCCAGCAGCGCCGCCATGAAGCTAGCGGCCTACAATGAGCAGTTCTTC. Translation: CASSAAMKLAAYNEQFF.

J is TRBJ1-4 and V is TRBV6-1; 7 bases map to TRBD1. This CDR3 region has 13 residues. With V trimmed by 11 bases and J by 7 bases, 10 bases remained unmatched. Germline CDR1 is MNHNS and CDR2 is SASEGT. CDR3 nucleotide sequence: TGTGCCGCCCACAGACAGGGAGGTGAAAAACTGTTTTTT. This encodes CAAHRQGGEKLFF.

The chain is built from TRBV29-1 and TRBJ1-1; perhaps TRBD1 as D (6 bases). CDR3 length equals 11 residues. The V and J ends lost 7 bases and 3 bases respectively, with 9 bases between them. Germline CDR1 SQVTM, CDR2 ANQGSEA. Here the CDR3 DNA reads TGCAGCGCCCCAGGGGACACTGAAGCTTTCTTT. Amino acids: CSAPGDTEAFF.

The chain combines TRBV10-1 with TRBJ2-1, with 7 bases identical to TRBD2. With 1 base clipped from V and 6 bases from J, the junction kept 9 bases outside the gene matches. This CDR3 is built from 16 residues. Germline V gene sequence: CDR1 WNHNN, CDR2 SYGVQD (reference sequence). The CDR3 protein is CASSELGLAESNEQFF. CDR3 coding DNA: TGCGCCAGCAGTGAGTTGGGGCTAGCGGAGTCCAATGAGCAGTTCTTC.

The chain links TRBV30 to TRBJ2-1, with TRBD1 identical over 8 bases. The CDR3 contains 15 residues. Germline V gene lookup returns CDR1 GTSNPN and CDR2 SVGIG (reference sequence). The J segment lost 1 base and the V segment lost 1 base, leaving 3 bases of the junction unmatched. In nucleotides, the CDR3 is TGTGCCTGGAGTGGGGGACAGGCTTCCTACAATGAGCAGTTCTTC. Encoded protein: CAWSGGQASYNEQFF. The variable domain in full, completed from reference TRBV30 and TRBJ2-1, reads SQTIHQWPATLVQPVGSPLSLECTVEGTSNPNLYWYRQAAGRGLQLLFYSVGIGQISSEVPQNLSASRPQDRQFILSSKKLLLSDSGFYLCAWSGGQASYNEQFFGPGTRLTVL.

The chain combines TRBV7-9 with TRBJ2-2, with D maybe TRBD2 (7 bases). CDR1 is SEHNR and CDR2 is FQNEAQ in the germline V gene (reference sequence). CDR3 length: 15 residues. V lost 2 bases and J 6 bases, leaving 13 bases between the germline ends. DNA of the CDR3: TGTGCCAGCAGCTTACGGGGGGCCGCTCCCGGGGAGCTGTTTTTT. This gives the protein CASSLRGAAPGELFF. Supplemented by reference TRBV7-9 and TRBJ2-2, the full variable domain reads DTGVSQNPRHKITKRGQNVTFRCDPISEHNRLYWYRQTLGQGPEFLTYFQNEAQLEKSRLLSDRFSAERPKGSFSTLEIQRTEQGDSAMYLCASSLRGAAPGELFFGEGSRLTVL.

The chain recombines TRBV27 with TRBJ2-5, with 9 bases that match TRBD1. Germline lookup yields CDR1 MNHEY and CDR2 SMNVEV (reference sequence). The CDR3 totals 12 residues. The V and J ends lost 6 bases and 4 bases, in that order; junction bases with no gene match: 0. CDR3 coding DNA: TGTGCCAGCAGGGGACAGGGAGAGACCCAGTACTTC. Translated, it gives CASRGQGETQYF.

The table lists this clone with a count of one. Written as DNA, the CDR3 is TGTGCCAGCAGCTATGATGACAGCCATAAGCCCCAGCATTTT. Residues: CASSYDDSHKPQHF. This chain connects TRBV2 to TRBJ1-5, with D perhaps matching TRBD1 (5 bases). Germline V gene sequence: CDR1 SNHLY, CDR2 FYNNEI. The length of the CDR3 is 14 residues. The V end was cut by 6 bases, the J end by 8 bases, with 17 bases between.

The V call is TRBV9, the J call TRBJ2-7, with 10 bases that match TRBD1. The CDR3 has 14 residues. Germline assignment: CDR1 SGDLS and CDR2 YYNGEE. V lost 2 bases to trimming and J lost 2 bases; unmatched junction nucleotides: 1. The CDR3, as DNA: TGTGCCAGCAGCGTGACAGGGGGCCCCTACGAGCAGTACTTC. This codes for CASSVTGGPYEQYF.

The chain couples TRBV10-3 to TRBJ1-1; D not resolved. Looked up from germline, CDR1 is ENHRY and CDR2 is SYGVKD. V lost 2 bases, J lost 6 bases, and 7 bases lay in between. CDR3 length equals 12 residues. The CDR3 is CAISEATSEAFF. For the CDR3, the DNA is TGTGCCATCAGTGAGGCGACTTCTGAAGCTTTCTTT.

The chain employs TRBV5-8 and TRBJ1-4; TRBD1 might be the D (6 bases). CDR1 is SGHTS and CDR2 is YDEGEE in the germline V gene. This CDR3 is built from 15 residues. V lost 0 bases, J lost 7 bases, and 13 bases lay in between. The DNA of the CDR3 is TGTGCCAGCAGCTTGGCCGGGGGGGCGCGTGAAAAACTGTTTTTT. Amino acids: CASSLAGGAREKLFF.

J is TRBJ2-6 and V is TRBV18, with 12 nucleotides matching TRBD1. Germline CDR1 reads KGHSH; CDR2 reads LQKENI. The CDR3 covers 17 residues. Germline trimming cut 6 bases from V and 2 bases from J; bases unmatched to any gene: 5. The CDR3 loop is CASSPGTGGTGANVLTF. The DNA of the CDR3 is TGTGCCAGCTCCCCCGGGACAGGGGGCACTGGGGCCAACGTCCTGACTTTC.

This chain joins TRBV5-1 and TRBJ2-2; D perhaps matches TRBD1 (5 bases). The CDR3 runs 17 residues. Germline assignment: CDR1 SGHRS and CDR2 YFSETQ. Trimming took 0 bases from V and 1 from J, leaving 13 bases between them. CDR3 sequence: CASSLAKGVQNTGELFF. The CDR3 DNA follows: TGCGCCAGCAGCTTGGCCAAAGGGGTCCAGAACACCGGGGAGCTGTTTTTT.

V usage is TRBV18 and J usage is TRBJ2-1; a possible D gene is TRBD1 (5 bases). V was pared by 4 bases and J by 6 bases, with 7 bases between. CDR3 length: 12 residues. Germline loops: CDR1 KGHSH, CDR2 LQKENI. CDR3 loop: CASSQGANEQFF. The CDR3, as DNA: TGTGCCAGCTCACAAGGGGCCAATGAGCAGTTCTTC.

Only one count was recorded for this clone. The chain links TRBV5-6 to TRBJ2-3, with D tentatively TRBD2 (6 bases). Germline values: CDR1 SGHDT, CDR2 YYEEEE. The CDR3 is made up of 18 amino acids. V was clipped by 0 bases and J by 0 bases, with 17 bases between them. CDR3 DNA sequence: TGTGCCAGCAGCTTGGGTACCGGGACTCATACTAGCACAGATACGCAGTATTTT. Protein product: CASSLGTGTHTSTDTQYF.

The chain is built from TRBV27 and TRBJ2-3; D may be TRBD1 or TRBD2 (5 bases each). Germline CDR1 reads MNHEY; CDR2 reads SMNVEV (reference sequence). The CDR3 spans 16 residues. Trimming removed 4 bases from V and 2 bases from J, with 16 bases in between. In nucleotides, the CDR3 is TGTGCCAGCAGTTGGAGTGGGGGTAGGGCCACAGATACGCAGTATTTT. Amino acids: CASSWSGGRATDTQYF.